The 4 T cell receptor beta chains reported below all come from one sample, sequenced in a study of shared clonotypes between healthy human individuals. Data came from immunoSEQ multiplex PCR; TCRdb stores just in-frame clones and leaves some out. The sample records 2 million to 3 million clones, roughly 92% being singletons. Input material: naive CD4+ T cells sorted from blood. As for subset: CD45RA+ positively selected. The receptor source for this set is a man aged 18 to 30 in good health.

The chain links TRBV25-1 to TRBJ1-1; 7 bases match TRBD1. Germline assignment: CDR1 MGHDK and CDR2 SYGVNS. V shed 2 bases and J 5 bases; nucleotides not matched to a gene: 11. The CDR3 is 16 residues long. DNA of the CDR3: TGTGCCAGCAGTGAAGGTGCCCGACAGGGAAGGACTGAAGCTTTCTTT. Residues: CASSEGARQGRTEAFF.

On this clone itself: The sample holds other DNA sequences that translate to the same CDR3. J is TRBJ2-7 and V is TRBV5-4, with a tentative D call TRBD1 (6 bases). Trimming took off 4 bases at V and 7 bases at J, with 12 bases between the two ends. The germline V gene has CDR1 SGHNT and CDR2 YYREEE (reference sequence). This CDR3 has 12 residues. CDR3 sequence (DNA): TGTGCCAGCAGCCCGGGACAACGGGAGCAGTACTTC. Its protein is CASSPGQREQYF.

This clone was counted a few times. CDR3 amino acids: CASSLGPYTEAFF. CDR3 in DNA: TGTGCCAGCAGCCTGGGGCCGTACACTGAAGCTTTCTTT. The V and J genes are TRBV6-5 and TRBJ1-1, with D possibly TRBD1 on 5 matching bases. The ends were cut back, 6 bases at V and 3 bases at J, with 11 bases in the middle. This CDR3 comprises 13 residues. Germline CDR1 MNHEY, CDR2 SVGAGI.

The V and J genes are TRBV7-2 and TRBJ1-5; D is ambiguous. CDR1 SGHTA and CDR2 FQGNSA come from the germline V gene. There are 13 residues in the CDR3. V lost 1 base and J lost 6, with 7 bases in between. The CDR3, as DNA: TGTGCCAGCAGCTTAGATTTCCCTCAGCCCCAGCATTTT. It yields the protein CASSLDFPQPQHF.